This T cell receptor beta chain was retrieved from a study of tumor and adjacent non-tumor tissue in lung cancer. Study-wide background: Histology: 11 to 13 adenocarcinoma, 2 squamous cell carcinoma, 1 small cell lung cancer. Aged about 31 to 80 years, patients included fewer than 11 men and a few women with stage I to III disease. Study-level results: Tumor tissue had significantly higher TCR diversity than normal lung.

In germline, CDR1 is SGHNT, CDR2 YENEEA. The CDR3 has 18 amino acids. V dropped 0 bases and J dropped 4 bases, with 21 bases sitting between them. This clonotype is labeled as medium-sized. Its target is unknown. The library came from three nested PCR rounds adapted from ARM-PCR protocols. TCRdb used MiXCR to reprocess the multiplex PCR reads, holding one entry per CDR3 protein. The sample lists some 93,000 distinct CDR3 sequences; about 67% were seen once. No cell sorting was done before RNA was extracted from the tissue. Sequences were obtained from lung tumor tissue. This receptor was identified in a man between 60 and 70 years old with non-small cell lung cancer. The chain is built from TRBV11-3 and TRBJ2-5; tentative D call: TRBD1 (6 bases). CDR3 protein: CASSLDGRRRGRTETQYF. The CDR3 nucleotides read TGTGCCAGCAGCTTAGACGGCCGCCGCAGGGGACGAACAGAGACCCAGTACTTC.